These 9 T cell receptor beta chains were sequenced from one sample in a study of blood T cell repertoires in COVID-19. Using immunoSEQ multiplex PCR, the repertoire was profiled, and TCRdb retains in-frame clones only, with some absent. The sample contains over 250,000 clones, roughly 90% of which appear only once. Sequencing was carried out using peripheral blood. These receptors all stem from a woman in her sixties or seventies with COVID-19, enrolled during active disease.

The gene calls are TRBV6-5 and TRBJ2-7, with D perhaps TRBD2 (6 bases). The CDR3 runs 14 residues. The ends were cut back, 7 bases at V and 1 base at J, with 14 bases in the middle. Germline V gene data show CDR1 as MNHEY and CDR2 as SVGAGI. CDR3 sequence (DNA): TGTGCCAGCAAACGCGGGACGGTATCCTACGAGCAGTACTTC. This gives the protein CASKRGTVSYEQYF.

The chain is built from TRBV18 and TRBJ1-3, with D uncertain. From germline, CDR1 is KGHSH and CDR2 LQKENI. CDR3 size: 16 residues. Trimming removed 2 bases from V and 4 bases from J, with 15 bases in between. The CDR3 spells CASSPSGAGSGNTIYF. CDR3 in DNA: TGTGCCAGCTCACCATCCGGAGCTGGTTCGGGAAACACCATATATTTT.

The V gene is TRBV15, the J gene TRBJ2-3; D is unresolved. Trimming removed 0 bases at V and 3 bases at J, with 13 bases between. The germline gives CDR1 LNHNV, CDR2 YYDKDF (reference sequence). The CDR3 runs 16 residues. CDR3 DNA sequence: TGTGCCACCAGCAGAGAGCCGCTCCAACGGACAGATACGCAGTATTTT. As protein: CATSREPLQRTDTQYF.

This rearrangement joins TRBV2 to TRBJ2-5, with 11 positions matching TRBD2. The CDR3 contains 13 residues. The J segment lost 3 bases and the V segment lost 8 bases, leaving 2 bases of the junction unmatched. CDR1 and CDR2 from the germline V gene are SNHLY and FYNNEI. Here the CDR3 DNA reads TGTGCCAGCGGGACTAGCGGAAAAGAGACCCAGTACTTC. Translation: CASGTSGKETQYF.

The chain employs TRBV12-5 and TRBJ1-1; possibly TRBD1 for D (6 bases). Germline V gene data show CDR1 as LGHNT and CDR2 as FRNRAP. V gave up 2 bases and J gave up 10 bases, with 11 bases separating them. This CDR3 spans 12 amino acids. CDR3 sequence reads: CASGLPQGPAFF. The CDR3 nucleotides read TGTGCTAGTGGTTTGCCACAGGGTCCAGCTTTCTTT.

This chain's CDR3 is CASSQGGRTMMNTEAFF. The CDR3 coding sequence is TGCGCCAGCAGCCAAGGCGGACGGACTATGATGAACACTGAAGCTTTCTTT. The chain uses TRBV4-3 and TRBJ1-1, with D unclear. This CDR3 contains 17 residues. V was pared by 1 base and J by 0 bases, with 15 bases between. Germline CDR1 reads LGHNA; CDR2 reads YSLEER.

V and J are TRBV29-1 and TRBJ1-5; TRBD1 matches at 10 bases. Germline V gene data show CDR1 as SQVTM and CDR2 as ANQGSEA. J gave up 3 bases and V 7 bases, and 6 bases lay outside the gene matches. The CDR3 is 14 residues long. The CDR3 DNA is TGCAGCGCCAGGACAGGGGGAGTCAATCAGCCCCAGCATTTT. This translates into CSARTGGVNQPQHF.

The chain has TRBV5-1 and TRBJ1-4, with D maybe TRBD1 (6 bases). Germline V gene data show CDR1 as SGHRS and CDR2 as YFSETQ. The CDR3 is 18 amino acids. The V gene lost 0 bases and the J gene lost 8 bases, with 23 bases spanning the gap. CDR3: CASSLGPPQGSRGEKLFF. The CDR3 coding sequence is TGCGCCAGCAGCTTGGGACCCCCGCAGGGTTCGAGGGGGGAAAAACTGTTTTTT.

V gene TRBV10-3 combines with J gene TRBJ2-1, with D possibly matching TRBD1 (9 bases). The V end lost 3 bases, the J end lost 8 bases, and 23 bases lay between the germline ends. CDR1 and CDR2 (germline): ENHRY, SYGVKD. The CDR3 consists of 17 residues. Written as DNA, the CDR3 is TGTGCCATCAGTGACGCGGGGGGACAGGGAAGGCGCGATGAGCAGTTCTTC. Translated, it gives CAISDAGGQGRRDEQFF.